This T cell receptor beta chain is drawn from a study of blood T cell repertoires in COVID-19. The germline V gene has CDR1 LGHNA and CDR2 YNFKEQ. The CDR3 length is 16 residues. The V and J ends lost 1 base and 5 bases, in that order; junction bases with no gene match: 8. Only in-frame clones appear in the TCRdb table, and some are missing; sequencing was by immunoSEQ multiplex PCR. The sample consists of over 70,000 clones, around 87% of them appearing once. Sequencing input: peripheral blood. The sequence was obtained from a woman older than 75 with active or convalescent COVID-19. The chain joins TRBV4-2 to TRBJ2-3; TRBD2 matches at 8 bases. Here the CDR3 reads CASSQGIGRAVDTQYF. The CDR3 DNA reads TGTGCCAGCAGCCAAGGGATCGGGAGGGCCGTAGATACGCAGTATTTT.